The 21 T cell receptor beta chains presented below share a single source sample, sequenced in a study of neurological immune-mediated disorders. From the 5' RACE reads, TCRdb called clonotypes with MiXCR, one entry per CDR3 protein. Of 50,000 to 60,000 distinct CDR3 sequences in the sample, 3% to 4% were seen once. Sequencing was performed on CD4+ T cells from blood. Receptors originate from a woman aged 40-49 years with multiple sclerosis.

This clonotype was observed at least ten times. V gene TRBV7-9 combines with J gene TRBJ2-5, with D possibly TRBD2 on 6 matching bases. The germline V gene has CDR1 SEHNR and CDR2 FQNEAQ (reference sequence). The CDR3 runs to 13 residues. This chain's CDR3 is CALSGGARETQYF. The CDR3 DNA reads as TGTGCGTTGTCGGGCGGGGCCCGAGAGACCCAGTACTTC.

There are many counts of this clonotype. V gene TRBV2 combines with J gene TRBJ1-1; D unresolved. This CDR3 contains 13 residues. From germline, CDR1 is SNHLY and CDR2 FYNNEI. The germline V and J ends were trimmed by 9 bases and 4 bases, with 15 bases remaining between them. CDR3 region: CASNSLVPTEAFF. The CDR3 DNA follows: TGTGCCAGTAACTCTTTGGTGCCCACTGAAGCTTTCTTT.

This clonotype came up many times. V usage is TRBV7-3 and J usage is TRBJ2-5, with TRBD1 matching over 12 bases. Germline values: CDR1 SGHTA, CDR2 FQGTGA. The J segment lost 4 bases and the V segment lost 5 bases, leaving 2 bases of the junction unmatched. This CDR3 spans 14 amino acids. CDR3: CASSTGQGAETQYF. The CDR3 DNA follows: TGTGCCAGCAGCACGGGACAGGGGGCAGAGACCCAGTACTTC.

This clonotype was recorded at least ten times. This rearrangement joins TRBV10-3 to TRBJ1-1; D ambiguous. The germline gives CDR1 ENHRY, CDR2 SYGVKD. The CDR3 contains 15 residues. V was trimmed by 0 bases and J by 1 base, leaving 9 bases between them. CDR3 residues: CAISESTRGNTEAFF. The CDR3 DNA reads TGTGCCATCAGTGAGTCGACTCGGGGGAACACTGAAGCTTTCTTT.

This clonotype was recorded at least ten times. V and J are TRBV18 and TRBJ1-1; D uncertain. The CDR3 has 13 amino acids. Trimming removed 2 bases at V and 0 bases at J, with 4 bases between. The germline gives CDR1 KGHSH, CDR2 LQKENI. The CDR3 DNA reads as TGTGCCAGCTCACCAGCCATGAACACTGAAGCTTTCTTT. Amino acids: CASSPAMNTEAFF.

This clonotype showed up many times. CDR3 amino acids: CASSLSGRDTGELFF. Written as DNA, the CDR3 is TGCGCCAGCAGCTTGTCGGGCAGGGACACCGGGGAGCTGTTTTTT. The gene calls are TRBV5-1 and TRBJ2-2; tentative D call: TRBD1 (5 bases). The CDR3 extends over 15 amino acids. The germline V gene has CDR1 SGHRS and CDR2 YFSETQ. The ends were cut back, 1 base at V and 3 bases at J, with 10 bases in the middle.

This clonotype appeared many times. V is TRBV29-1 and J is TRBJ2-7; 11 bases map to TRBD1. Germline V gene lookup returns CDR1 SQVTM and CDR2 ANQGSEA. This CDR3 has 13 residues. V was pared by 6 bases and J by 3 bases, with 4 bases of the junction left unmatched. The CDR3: CSVRTGGSYEQYF. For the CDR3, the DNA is TGCAGCGTGAGGACAGGGGGCAGCTACGAGCAGTACTTC.

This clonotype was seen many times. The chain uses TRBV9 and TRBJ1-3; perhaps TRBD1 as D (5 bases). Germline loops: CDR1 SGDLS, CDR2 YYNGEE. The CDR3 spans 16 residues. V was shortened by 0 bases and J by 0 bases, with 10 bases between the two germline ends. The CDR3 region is CASSVEQALSGNTIYF. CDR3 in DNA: TGTGCCAGCAGCGTAGAACAGGCTCTCTCTGGAAACACCATATATTTT.

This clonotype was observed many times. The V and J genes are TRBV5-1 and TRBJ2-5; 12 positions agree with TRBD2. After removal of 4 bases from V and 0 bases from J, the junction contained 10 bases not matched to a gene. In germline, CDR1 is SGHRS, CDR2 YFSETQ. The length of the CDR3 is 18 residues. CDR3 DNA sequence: TGCGCCAGCAGCCTAGGACTAGCGGGGACGATGTACCAAGAGACCCAGTACTTC. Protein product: CASSLGLAGTMYQETQYF.

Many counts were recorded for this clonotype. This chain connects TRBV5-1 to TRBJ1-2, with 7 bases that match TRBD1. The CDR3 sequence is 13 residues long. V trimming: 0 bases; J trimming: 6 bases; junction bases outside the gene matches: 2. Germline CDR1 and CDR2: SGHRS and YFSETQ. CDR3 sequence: CASSLEGANGYTF. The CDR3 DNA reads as TGCGCCAGCAGCTTGGAGGGGGCAAATGGCTACACCTTC.

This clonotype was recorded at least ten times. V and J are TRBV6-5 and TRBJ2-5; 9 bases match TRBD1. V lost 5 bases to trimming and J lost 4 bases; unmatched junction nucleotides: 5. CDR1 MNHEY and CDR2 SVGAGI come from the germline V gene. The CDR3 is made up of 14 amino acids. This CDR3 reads CASSEDRGRETQYF. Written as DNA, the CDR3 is TGTGCCAGCAGTGAGGACAGGGGCAGAGAGACCCAGTACTTC.

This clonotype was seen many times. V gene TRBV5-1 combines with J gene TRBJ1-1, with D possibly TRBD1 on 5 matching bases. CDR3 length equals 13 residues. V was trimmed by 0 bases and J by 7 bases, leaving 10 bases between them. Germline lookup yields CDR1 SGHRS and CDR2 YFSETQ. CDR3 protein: CASSLEPTGEAFF. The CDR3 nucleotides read TGCGCCAGCAGCTTGGAACCAACAGGTGAAGCTTTCTTT.

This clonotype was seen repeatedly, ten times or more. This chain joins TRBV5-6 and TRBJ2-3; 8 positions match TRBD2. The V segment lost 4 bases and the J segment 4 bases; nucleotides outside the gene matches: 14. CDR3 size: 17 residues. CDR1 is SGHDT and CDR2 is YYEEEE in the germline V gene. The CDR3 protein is CASSPDPGTRSADTQYF. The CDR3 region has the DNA TGTGCCAGCAGCCCCGACCCCGGGACTAGGAGCGCAGATACGCAGTATTTT.

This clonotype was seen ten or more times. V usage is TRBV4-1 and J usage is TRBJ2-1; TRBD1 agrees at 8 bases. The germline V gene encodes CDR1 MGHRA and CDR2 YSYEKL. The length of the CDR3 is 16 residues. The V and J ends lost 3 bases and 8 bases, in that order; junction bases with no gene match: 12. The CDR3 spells CASSQPRQGLRDEQFF. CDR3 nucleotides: TGCGCCAGCAGCCAGCCCCGACAGGGGCTTCGAGATGAGCAGTTCTTC.

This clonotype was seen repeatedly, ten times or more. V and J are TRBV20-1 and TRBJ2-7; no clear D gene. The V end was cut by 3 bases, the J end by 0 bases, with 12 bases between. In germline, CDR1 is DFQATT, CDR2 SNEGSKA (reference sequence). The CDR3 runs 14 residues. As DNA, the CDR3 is TGCAGTGCTAGTCGTCAGGCCGTCTCCTACGAGCAGTACTTC. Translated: CSASRQAVSYEQYF.

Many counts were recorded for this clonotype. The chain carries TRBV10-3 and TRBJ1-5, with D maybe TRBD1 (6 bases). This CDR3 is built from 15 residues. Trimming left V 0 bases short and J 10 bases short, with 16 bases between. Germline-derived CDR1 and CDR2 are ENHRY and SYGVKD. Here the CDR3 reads CAISESGTSGSPQHF. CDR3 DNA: TGTGCCATCAGTGAGTCTGGGACATCAGGGAGTCCCCAGCATTTT.

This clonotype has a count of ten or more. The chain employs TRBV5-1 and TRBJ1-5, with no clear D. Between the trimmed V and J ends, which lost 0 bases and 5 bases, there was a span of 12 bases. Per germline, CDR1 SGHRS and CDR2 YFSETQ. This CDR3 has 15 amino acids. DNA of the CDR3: TGCGCCAGCAGCTTGGGGGCAGGTTCCGATCAGCCCCAGCATTTT. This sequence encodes CASSLGAGSDQPQHF.

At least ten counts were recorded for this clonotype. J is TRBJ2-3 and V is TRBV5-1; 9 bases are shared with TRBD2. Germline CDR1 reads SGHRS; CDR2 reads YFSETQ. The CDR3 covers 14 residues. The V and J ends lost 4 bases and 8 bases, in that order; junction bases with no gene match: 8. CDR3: CASSPPGTSTTQYF. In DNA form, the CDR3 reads TGCGCCAGCAGCCCGCCCGGGACTAGCACTACGCAGTATTTT.

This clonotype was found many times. The DNA of the CDR3 is TGCGCCAGCAGCTTGAAGGGACAGCCACAACAAGAGACCCAGTACTTC. It yields the protein CASSLKGQPQQETQYF. The chain recombines TRBV5-1 with TRBJ2-5; 7 bases match TRBD1. The CDR3 is 16 residues long. Germline-derived CDR1 and CDR2 are SGHRS and YFSETQ. The V and J ends lost 1 base and 2 bases, in that order; junction bases with no gene match: 8. Supplemented by reference TRBV5-1 and TRBJ2-5, the full variable domain reads KAGVTQTPRYLIKTRGQQVTLSCSPISGHRSVSWYQQTPGQGLQFLFEYFSETQRNKGNFPGRFSGRQFSNSRSEMNVSTLELGDSALYLCASSLKGQPQQETQYFGPGTRLLVL.

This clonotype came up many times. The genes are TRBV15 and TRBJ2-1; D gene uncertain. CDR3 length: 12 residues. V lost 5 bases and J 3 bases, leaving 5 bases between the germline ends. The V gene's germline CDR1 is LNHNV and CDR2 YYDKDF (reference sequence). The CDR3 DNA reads TGTGCCACCAGCGGTAACTACAATGAGCAGTTCTTC. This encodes CATSGNYNEQFF.

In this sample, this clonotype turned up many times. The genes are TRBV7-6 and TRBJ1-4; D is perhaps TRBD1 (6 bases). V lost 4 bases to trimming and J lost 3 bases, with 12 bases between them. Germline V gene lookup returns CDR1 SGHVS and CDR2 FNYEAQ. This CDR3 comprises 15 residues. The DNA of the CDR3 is TGTGCCAGCAGCTCAGGACAGAGTCCTAATGAAAAACTGTTTTTT. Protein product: CASSSGQSPNEKLFF.